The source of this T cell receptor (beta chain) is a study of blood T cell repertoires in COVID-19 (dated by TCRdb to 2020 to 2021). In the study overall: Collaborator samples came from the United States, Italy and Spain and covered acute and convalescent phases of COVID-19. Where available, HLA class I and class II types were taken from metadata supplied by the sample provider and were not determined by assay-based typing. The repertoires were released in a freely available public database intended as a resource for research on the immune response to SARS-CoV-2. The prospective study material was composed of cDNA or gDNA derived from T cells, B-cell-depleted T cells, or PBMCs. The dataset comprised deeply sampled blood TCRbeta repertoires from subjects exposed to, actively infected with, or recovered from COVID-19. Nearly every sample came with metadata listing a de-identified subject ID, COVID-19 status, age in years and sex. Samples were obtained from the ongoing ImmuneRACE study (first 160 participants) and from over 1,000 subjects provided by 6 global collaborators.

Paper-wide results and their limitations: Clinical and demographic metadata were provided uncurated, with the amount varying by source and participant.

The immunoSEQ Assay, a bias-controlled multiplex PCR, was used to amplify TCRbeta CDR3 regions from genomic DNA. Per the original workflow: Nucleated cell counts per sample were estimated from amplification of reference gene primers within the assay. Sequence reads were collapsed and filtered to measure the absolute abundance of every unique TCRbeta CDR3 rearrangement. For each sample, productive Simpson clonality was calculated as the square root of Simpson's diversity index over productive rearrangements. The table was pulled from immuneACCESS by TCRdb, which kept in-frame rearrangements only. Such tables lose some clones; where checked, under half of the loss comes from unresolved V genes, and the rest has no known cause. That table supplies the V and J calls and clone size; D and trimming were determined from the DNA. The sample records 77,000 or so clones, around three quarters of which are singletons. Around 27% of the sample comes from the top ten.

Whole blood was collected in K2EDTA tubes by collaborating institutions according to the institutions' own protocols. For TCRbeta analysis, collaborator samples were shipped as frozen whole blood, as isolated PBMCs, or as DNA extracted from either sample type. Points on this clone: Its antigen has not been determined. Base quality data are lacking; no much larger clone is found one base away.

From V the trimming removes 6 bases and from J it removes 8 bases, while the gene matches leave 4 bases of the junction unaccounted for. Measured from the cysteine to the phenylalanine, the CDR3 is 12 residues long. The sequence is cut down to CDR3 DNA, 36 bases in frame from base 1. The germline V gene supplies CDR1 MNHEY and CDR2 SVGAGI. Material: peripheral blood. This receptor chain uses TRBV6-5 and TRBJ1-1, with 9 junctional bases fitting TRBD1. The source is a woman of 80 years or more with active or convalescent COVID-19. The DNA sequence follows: TGTGCCAGCAGGGGGACAGGGAGGGAAGCTTTCTTT. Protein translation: CASRGTGREAFF.